These T cell receptor beta chains were read from a single sample in a study of control samples from healthy donors and cancer patients. Sequencing used immunoSEQ multiplex PCR; TCRdb keeps in-frame clones, though not all of them. This table holds roughly 180,000 clones, approximately 94% found once. The sample comprised blood. The receptors here all came from a woman aged 18-29 years in good health. Both conserved end residues are part of each CDR3. The D gene is left open where the match is weak. Only part of the rows carry a size: once, few, many, or a class if the clone is expanded.

d_call,clone_size,v_call,j_call,cdr3_nt,cdr3_aa
.,.,TRBV5-8,TRBJ2-3,TGTGCCAGCAGTTCCAGGGGAGGAGGGCAGTATTTT,CASSSRGGGQYF
.,.,TRBV2,TRBJ1-5,TGTGCCAGCAGCCCTGGAACAGGGTGGAGCAATCAGCCCCAGCATTTT,CASSPGTGWSNQPQHF
TRBD1,.,TRBV29-1,TRBJ1-1,TGCAGCGTCCTGGGACAGTTGAACACTGAAGCTTTCTTT,CSVLGQLNTEAFF
.,.,TRBV5-1,TRBJ2-2,TGCGCCAGCAGCAAAGGGACCATACAAAACACCGGGGAGCTGTTTTTT,CASSKGTIQNTGELFF
.,.,TRBV27,TRBJ2-3,TGTGCCAGCAGTTTAAAGCGAGGGTCAGATACGCAGTATTTT,CASSLKRGSDTQYF
TRBD1,.,TRBV9,TRBJ1-1,TGTGCCAGCAGCGTAGAAGGGGGCGCGCCGGAAGCTTTCTTT,CASSVEGGAPEAFF
.,.,TRBV19,TRBJ1-6,TGTGCCAGTAGTATGGCAGTCAGGGACGTATCACCCCTCCACTTT,CASSMAVRDVSPLHF
TRBD1,.,TRBV27,TRBJ1-4,TGTGCCAGCAGACTACGGGACAGATCTAATGAAAAACTGTTTTTT,CASRLRDRSNEKLFF
.,once,TRBV7-3,TRBJ2-3,TGTGCCAGCAGCTTCAGCGGGAGCACAGATACGCAGTATTTT,CASSFSGSTDTQYF
TRBD1,.,TRBV24-1,TRBJ2-1,TGTGCCACCAGTGACCCAGCCGGGACAGGGGCCTACAATGAGCAGTTCTTC,CATSDPAGTGAYNEQFF
TRBD1,.,TRBV5-5,TRBJ1-5,TGTGCCAGCAGCTCAACCACGGACAGGGGGTTGCAGCCCCAGCATTTT,CASSSTTDRGLQPQHF
.,.,TRBV13,TRBJ1-6,TGTGCCAGCAGCTTCGCGAATTCACCCCTCCACTTT,CASSFANSPLHF
TRBD2,.,TRBV11-1,TRBJ2-3,TGTGCCAGCAGCTTTTTTAGCGGGGTGCGGGATACGCAGTATTTT,CASSFFSGVRDTQYF
.,.,TRBV4-2,TRBJ1-5,TGTGCCAGCAGCCGGGGTCCGAGCAATCAGCCCCAGCATTTT,CASSRGPSNQPQHF
.,.,TRBV6-2/TRBV6-3,TRBJ1-1,TGTGCCAGCAGTCGACAGAATGAAGCTTTCTTT,CASSRQNEAFF
TRBD1,.,TRBV7-2,TRBJ1-1,TGTGCCAGCAGCTTCCTCGGACAGGCTCTGGCAGCTTTCTTT,CASSFLGQALAAFF
.,.,TRBV4-3,TRBJ1-4,TGCGCCAGCAGCCAAGGGGGGAGGGGAAGGGAAAAACTGTTTTTT,CASSQGGRGREKLFF
.,.,TRBV28,TRBJ1-5,TGTGCCAGCAGTTTAGGACTGCCGAATGGGAATCAGCCCCAGCATTTT,CASSLGLPNGNQPQHF
.,.,TRBV19,TRBJ1-5,TGTGCCAGTAGTGCCTCTACTTCAATGCAGCAGCCCCAGCATTTT,CASSASTSMQQPQHF
.,.,TRBV14,TRBJ2-3,TGTGCCAGCAGCCAGTTCTCAGGGGTCCCGCAGTATTTT,CASSQFSGVPQYF
TRBD1,.,TRBV5-1,TRBJ1-1,TGCGCCAGTTGGGACAGTTTAAACACTGAAGCTTTCTTT,CASWDSLNTEAFF
.,.,TRBV11-2,TRBJ1-3,TGTGCCAGCAGCTTAGGACATACTGCGGGAAACACCATATATTTT,CASSLGHTAGNTIYF
.,.,TRBV13,TRBJ1-1,TGTGCCAGCAGCCCCCTCCGGGGAGTTCAGAACACTGAAGCTTTCTTT,CASSPLRGVQNTEAFF
.,.,TRBV5-1,TRBJ1-2,TGCGCCAGCAGCTTGAATGCTAACTATGGCTACACCTTC,CASSLNANYGYTF
.,.,TRBV7-2,TRBJ2-3,TGTGCCAGCAGCTTCAGGGGAGCAGATACGCAGTATTTT,CASSFRGADTQYF
.,.,TRBV23-1,TRBJ1-2,TGCGCCAGCAGCTCGGACAGACTCCCCGTCTACTATGGCTACACCTTC,CASSSDRLPVYYGYTF
TRBD1,.,TRBV6-2/TRBV6-3,TRBJ1-5,TGTGCCAGCAGTTACAGGGGACAGGGCTTAAATCAGCCCCAGCATTTT,CASSYRGQGLNQPQHF
.,.,TRBV27,TRBJ1-5,TGTGCCAGCAGTTTATCGGGGGGGGCCGGGCAGCCCCAGCATTTT,CASSLSGGAGQPQHF
.,.,TRBV10-3,TRBJ2-1,TGTGCCATCAGTGAGTCGATGACTGACCGCCATGAGCAGTTCTTC,CAISESMTDRHEQFF
.,.,TRBV14,TRBJ2-2,TGTGCCAGCAGTTGGACTGGGAACACCGGGGAGCTGTTTTTT,CASSWTGNTGELFF
.,.,TRBV27,TRBJ2-1,TGTGCCAGCAGTTTTAACCCCCGCCATGAGCAGTTCTTC,CASSFNPRHEQFF
.,.,TRBV4-1,TRBJ1-5,TGCGCCAGCAGCCAAGGGTCGAATTGGATAAATCAGCCCCAGCATTTT,CASSQGSNWINQPQHF
.,once,TRBV11-2,TRBJ1-1,TGTGCCAGCAGCTTAGATCCGGGGCGTGGGAACACTGAAGCTTTCTTT,CASSLDPGRGNTEAFF
.,.,TRBV12-3/TRBV12-4,TRBJ1-2,TGTGCCAGCAGCATGCGACGGACCTATGGCTACACCTTC,CASSMRRTYGYTF
.,.,TRBV28,TRBJ2-7,TGTGCCAGCAGTTTATTGGGTTACGAGCAGTACTTC,CASSLLGYEQYF
.,.,TRBV9,TRBJ2-6,TGTGCCAGCAGCGCCGGAGAGCCAGGGGTCTCTGGGGCCAACGTCCTGACTTTC,CASSAGEPGVSGANVLTF
TRBD2,.,TRBV7-3,TRBJ2-5,TGTGCCAGCAGCTTAGGGATAGCGGGAGGGCCGTTGAGGGAGACCCAGTACTTC,CASSLGIAGGPLRETQYF
.,.,TRBV3-1/TRBV3-2,TRBJ2-2,TGTGCCACCGGGGGGCGGAACACCGGGGAGCTGTTTTTT,CATGGRNTGELFF
TRBD1,.,TRBV5-6,TRBJ2-1,TGTGCCAGCAGCTGGGACAGATCCTACAATGAGCAGTTCTTC,CASSWDRSYNEQFF
TRBD1,.,TRBV10-2,TRBJ1-2,TGCGCCTCTAGACCCGGGACAGGGACTGGCTACACCTTC,CASRPGTGTGYTF
.,.,TRBV3-1/TRBV3-2,TRBJ1-1,TGTGCCAGCAGCCAAGATAACCAGGTAGAAGCTTTCTTT,CASSQDNQVEAFF
TRBD1,.,TRBV6-6,TRBJ1-2,TGTGCCAGCAGTACTAGGACAGGGAGGTTTGGCTACACCTTC,CASSTRTGRFGYTF
.,.,TRBV11-3,TRBJ2-5,TGTGCCAGCAGCTTAGAACGACTGAAAGAGACCCAGTACTTC,CASSLERLKETQYF
TRBD2,once,TRBV5-4,TRBJ2-1,TGTGCCAGCAGCACACCGACTAGCGGGAGTGACGGTGAGCAGTTCTTC,CASSTPTSGSDGEQFF
TRBD2,once,TRBV4-3,TRBJ2-3,TGCGCCAGCAGCCAAGTGGTACGCGGACTGGCGGGAGGGATAGATACGCAGTATTTT,CASSQVVRGLAGGIDTQYF
.,.,TRBV2,TRBJ2-7,TGTGCCAGCAGTGTCGCGAGGAACGAGCAGTACTTC,CASSVARNEQYF
.,.,TRBV18,TRBJ2-7,TGTGCCAGCTCACCACTAGGGATGACCTACGAGCAGTACTTC,CASSPLGMTYEQYF
TRBD2,.,TRBV28,TRBJ2-3,TGTGCCAGCAGTTTACCACTAGCGGGCACAGATACGCAGTATTTT,CASSLPLAGTDTQYF
TRBD1,.,TRBV5-1,TRBJ1-2,TGCGCCAGCGCCCGGGACAGGATTCAAGGGTTTGGCTACACCTTC,CASARDRIQGFGYTF
.,.,TRBV28,TRBJ1-3,TGTGCCAGCAGTTTACCGGGGGGGGGAAACACCATATATTTT,CASSLPGGGNTIYF
.,.,TRBV12-3/TRBV12-4,TRBJ1-5,TGTGCCAGCAGCTCGGGCGGGGGACAGCCCCAGCATTTT,CASSSGGGQPQHF
.,.,TRBV9,TRBJ2-6,TGTGCCAGCAGCGTAGTTGGAGGGCACCCTTTCGGTGGGGCCAACGTCCTGACTTTC,CASSVVGGHPFGGANVLTF
TRBD2,.,TRBV24-1,TRBJ2-1,TGTGCCACCAGTGACTCGAGGCCCGGTCTCCGGGAGGGTTACAATGAGCAGTTCTTC,CATSDSRPGLREGYNEQFF
TRBD2,.,TRBV29-1,TRBJ2-1,TGCAGCGTTGAACAGTTAGCGGGAGGGAATGAGCAGTTCTTC,CSVEQLAGGNEQFF
TRBD2,.,TRBV6-5,TRBJ2-1,TGTGCCAGCAGTTACTTAGCGGGGGAATACAATGAGCAGTTCTTC,CASSYLAGEYNEQFF
.,.,TRBV3-1/TRBV3-2,TRBJ2-1,TGTGCCAGCAGCCAAGGAAACAATGAGCAGTTCTTC,CASSQGNNEQFF
TRBD1,.,TRBV27,TRBJ1-6,TGTGCCAGCAGTAAGCACAGACAGGGCGGTTCACCCCTCCACTTT,CASSKHRQGGSPLHF